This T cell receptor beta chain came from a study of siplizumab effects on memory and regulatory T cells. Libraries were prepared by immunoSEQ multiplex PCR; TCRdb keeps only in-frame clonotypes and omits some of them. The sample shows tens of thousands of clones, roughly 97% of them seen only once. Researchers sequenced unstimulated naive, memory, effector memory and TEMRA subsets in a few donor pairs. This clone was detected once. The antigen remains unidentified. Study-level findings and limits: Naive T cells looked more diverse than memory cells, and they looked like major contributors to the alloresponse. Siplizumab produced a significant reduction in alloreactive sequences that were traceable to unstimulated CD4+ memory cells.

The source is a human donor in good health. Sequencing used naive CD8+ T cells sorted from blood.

This CDR3 is CASRRETNTEAFF. In DNA, the CDR3 is TGTGCAAGTCGGCGGGAGACGAACACTGAAGCTTTCTTT. The chain is built from TRBV12-2 and TRBJ1-1. TRBV12-2 is a pseudogene segment. The CDR3 has 13 residues.